Given below is one T cell receptor beta chain in context. Original processing notes: Scientists estimated how many nucleated cells there were by amplifying reference gene primers. Produced via immunoSEQ multiplex PCR; TCRdb's table is partial and in-frame only. V and J calls plus clone size are reproduced from that table; the DNA served to infer D and trimming. The data hold hundreds of thousands of clones, with approximately 88% observed a single time. This CDR3 contains 14 residues. V dropped 1 base and J dropped 5 bases, with 11 bases sitting between them. CDR1 is LNHDA and CDR2 is SQIVND in the germline V gene (reference sequence). The data were obtained in a study of blood T cell repertoires in COVID-19.

This TCR was sampled from a man aged 55 to 69 who had recovered from COVID-19. V and J are TRBV19 and TRBJ1-1, with D tentatively TRBD1 (6 bases). Sequencing was carried out using peripheral blood. CDR3 region: CASSIGGRRTEAFF. DNA of the CDR3: TGTGCCAGTAGTATAGGGGGGCGAAGGACTGAAGCTTTCTTT.